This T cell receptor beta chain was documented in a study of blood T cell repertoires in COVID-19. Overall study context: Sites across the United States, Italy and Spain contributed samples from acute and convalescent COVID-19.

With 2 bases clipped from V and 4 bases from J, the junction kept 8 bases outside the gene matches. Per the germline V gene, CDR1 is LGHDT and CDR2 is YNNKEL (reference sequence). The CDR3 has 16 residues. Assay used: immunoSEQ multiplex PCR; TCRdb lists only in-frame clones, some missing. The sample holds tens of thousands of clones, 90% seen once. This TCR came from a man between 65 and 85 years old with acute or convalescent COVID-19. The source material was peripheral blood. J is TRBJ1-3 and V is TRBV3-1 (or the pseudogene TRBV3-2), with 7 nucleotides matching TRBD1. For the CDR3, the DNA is TGTGCCAGCAGCCAATTAGGGGGCGGTTTCGGAAACACCATATATTTT. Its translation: CASSQLGGGFGNTIYF.